This T cell receptor beta chain was sequenced during a study of cytomegalovirus exposure and HLA in healthy donors (dated by TCRdb to 2015 to 2018). Describing the broader study: An earlier analysis of 550 to 700 of the donors reported about 290 Gb of sequence data and some 120 million unique TCR beta sequences from 190 million or so T cells. Approximately 300 gigabases of sequencing data and around 90 million unique TCR sequences made up an early release that covered over 550 HLA-typed donors. Of the roughly 410 genotyped donors, 65% to 90% were placed in the genetic ancestry cluster associated with self-reported Caucasian donors. The aim of the study was to test whether cataloging public T cell receptors could identify signatures of past pathogen exposure. The T cell repertoires of under 700 subjects were profiled by immunosequencing and related to cytomegalovirus serostatus. In addition to the first cohort of approximately 670 subjects, a separate validation cohort of around 110 different subjects was used. To predict cytomegalovirus infection status, the study brought together high-throughput TCR immunosequencing, statistical association of individual TCRs with disease status, and machine learning. A later analysis re-analyzed previously published TCR beta repertoires from roughly 600 donors and added high-resolution HLA genotyping to study TCR occurrence patterns. The later analysis used no new phenotypic data to find candidate immune exposures, relying instead on TCR beta sequences and their occurrence across donors. An earlier analysis of about 620 of the donors applied high-throughput TCR beta sequencing to assess whether each TCR beta V gene segment acted as functional or pseudogenic. Alongside the repertoire data, information on donor age, sex, ethnicity and CMV serostatus was compiled. A later genetic analysis took genome-wide SNP genotypes for about three fifths of the 666 donors and used that subset as a discovery cohort. Every discovery cohort repertoire had been produced on one sequencing platform. HLA typing covered class I and class II loci at four-digit resolution. Typing coverage differed by locus: A, B, C, DRB1 and DQB1 were typed in about 620-640 donors, DQA1 in 522, DPA1 in over 600, and DPB1 in just under 480. Five DR-DQ haplotypes were treated as single units for association and clustering because of strong linkage in the cohort. Among about 390 genotyped donors of the cohort, an average of approximately 250,000 unique TCR beta nucleotide sequences were sequenced per donor, roughly 18% of them non-productive.

The library came from the immunoSEQ multiplex PCR assay. For the multiplex PCR, a mixture combining 60 forward primers for TCR Vbeta segments and 13 reverse primers for TCR Jbeta segments was used. Amplification of the CDR3 region of rearranged TCR beta genes was performed with a multiplex PCR assay on genomic DNA. The amplified TCR beta libraries were sequenced on the Illumina HiSeq System as 87-base-pair reads. Per the authors' processing: A later analysis tallied 75 million to 95 million unique TCR beta chains across the 700 or so repertoires, and around 12 million of those chains were shared by two or more donors. A nearest-neighbor algorithm error-corrected the raw reads and collapsed the reads into unique sequences, merging closely related sequences to remove PCR and sequencing errors. V, D and J gene segments were assigned by aligning CDR3 sequences to IMGT reference sequences. Each retained sequence needed at least a six-nucleotide match to both a V gene segment and a J gene segment. Rearrangements were called productive when the CDR3 lacked stop codons and stayed in frame with V and J; all others were non-productive. Following IMGT convention, CDR3 was defined as the stretch from the second conserved V-encoded cysteine up to the conserved J-encoded phenylalanine. The earlier analysis of about 640 of the donors excluded any sequence lacking an unambiguous match to a single V gene segment. In an earlier analysis of a few hundred of the donors, V segments were called functional above 56.7% productive rearrangements and were called segregating when the between-donor standard deviation exceeded 5%. A statistical classification framework was built to diagnose cytomegalovirus status from the catalog of TCR beta chain sequences. In a later analysis, TCR nucleotide sequences were compared against IMGT/GENE-DB human TR gene sequences so that V and J genes could be assigned. A later analysis assigned CDR3 sequences and most-parsimonious VDJ recombination scenarios with the TCRdist pipeline. A later analysis defined each TCR beta chain by its CDR3 amino acid sequence plus V-gene family, and excluded reads lacking a unique V-gene family. As a way to deal with suspected cross-contamination and a sequencing artifact, a later analysis dropped hundreds of nucleotide sequences that were highly shared and had low generation probability. In a later analysis, a clonal expansion index for each public chain was calculated from normalized within-repertoire ranks of inferred template counts. In a later analysis, generation probabilities were computed with a VDJ recombination model fitted to out-of-frame rearrangements, and the resulting probabilities were checked against IGoR. Hypergeometric tests were used in a later analysis to score TCR-TCR, TCR-HLA and TCR-CMV co-occurrence, with a repertoire-size bias correction applied to the TCR pairs. A later analysis estimated false discovery rates by permuting HLA or CMV assignments 20 times. In a later analysis, co-occurring TCRs were grouped using DBSCAN, with TCRdist sequence similarity added in when clustering inside HLA-allele-positive subsets. Co-occurrence clustering excluded repertoires with fewer than 30,000 or more than 120,000 public chains, plus five with anomalous nucleotide sharing. The immuneACCESS repertoire file appears here via TCRdb, limited to in-frame rearrangements. These files lack a portion of the clones; in checked studies, under half of the deficit traces to unresolved V genes, and the cause of the others is not known. V, J and clone size were drawn from that table, and D and trimming were deduced from the DNA. Recorded for this sample are about 230,000 clones; around four fifths of them occurred a single time. 0.5% to 0.7% of the sample is taken by the ten largest.

Overall study outcomes, separate from this receptor: In a later analysis, HLA-associated TCR beta chains showed more clonal expansion and lower generation probabilities than non-associated chains that were equally common. The cohort was sequenced for TCR beta chains only, and without alpha or paired-chain data the features that could be detected were limited. A few of the identified cytomegalovirus-associated TCR beta chains were confirmed in vitro to be specific for cytomegalovirus antigens. The authors suggested that the approach could potentially be generalized to other disease states and immunological phenotypes. Several of the top co-occurrence clusters appeared to be linked to parvovirus B19, influenza, CMV and Epstein-Barr virus, according to a later analysis. In the study, 150 to 200 TCR beta chains were listed as associated with cytomegalovirus. At a false discovery rate of 0.05, a later analysis linked 15,000 to 20,000 TCR beta sequences to specific HLA alleles. A later analysis found that TCR association rates varied across HLA loci, with DRB1 alleles showing the most associated TCRs and HLA-C alleles the fewest. The presence/absence analyses assumed that sequencing depth was roughly uniform across donors, and that assumption may not be true. Assigning TCR associations to individual alleles was difficult when HLA alleles, especially DR and DQ, strongly co-occurred. The classifier was reported to diagnose cytomegalovirus status with high specificity and sensitivity in both the original and validation cohorts. A further reported finding was that TCR beta sequences accurately predicted the HLA-A and HLA-B alleles for most subjects in the first cohort. Because the 87-base-pair reads could not distinguish some IMGT-functional V segments, including TRBV6-2 and TRBV6-3, those segments were excluded. Correlated functional status among segregating V segments might be attributable to linkage disequilibrium, but an unknown experimental factor could not be ruled out. Because counts were too low, about 15 rarely observed V segments, including chromosome 9 orphons, were left out of the earlier analysis of some 640 of the donors. A group of highly shared sequence variants was considered likely to be a technical artifact of the sequencing pipeline. A later analysis found that most CMV-associated TCR beta chains appeared HLA-restricted, with HLA associations seemingly driven largely by CMV exposure. While some public TCRs were present in many individuals, most TCR sequences turned up only very rarely across donors. According to a later genetic analysis, donors in an Asian-associated ancestry cluster had fewer N-insertions in productive TCRs than the roughly 660-donor mean. A later genetic analysis associated a missense DCLRE1C variant with V-gene and J-gene trimming of TCR beta chains, and an independent cohort replicated the association. An earlier analysis of approximately 530 of the donors showed that most TCR beta V segments appeared in productive rearrangements either about 87% or about 30% of the time, which broadly matched IMGT annotations. Because some donors lacked HLA typing at each locus, the association tests relied only on the typed subset. Immune exposure information for the cohort was limited to CMV serostatus.

The cohort was made up of approximately 670 healthy bone marrow donors. At the time of sampling, all cohort members were nominally healthy, though unrecorded immune exposures were likely present. The donor was CMV seronegative and was included in the group of a few hundred seronegative cohort members. Each donor provided a peripheral blood sample, and peripheral blood mononuclear cells were used for TCR beta sequencing. Genomic DNA was extracted from the blood cell samples with the Qiagen DNeasy Blood Extraction Kit. The CDR3 spans 16 residues, from the cysteine through the phenylalanine. This entry keeps only the CDR3 DNA: 48 bases, framed from base 1. CDR1 is given as SGDLS and CDR2 as YYNGEE, both from the germline V gene. V is cut back by 3 bases and J by 5 bases, with 8 bases in the junction unmatched. About this clone itself: Its specific antigen is unknown. No qualities accompany the bases; no much larger clone lies one base away.

This receptor chain uses TRBV9 and TRBJ1-2; TRBD1 fits 12 bases in the junction. The sequenced sample consisted of PBMCs. The sequence derives from a woman in her thirties or forties in good health and CMV-seronegative. The DNA sequence is given as TGTGCCAGCAGCGCCGGGACAGGGGGCATCCGTTATGGCTACACCTTC. Its translation is CASSAGTGGIRYGYTF.